This T cell receptor beta chain appears in the sequencing data of a study of PD-1 and CTLA-4 blockade in melanoma. Clones were sequenced by immunoSEQ multiplex PCR, and TCRdb holds only the in-frame ones, with some missing. The repertoire holds tens of thousands of clones, approximately 91% seen once, with about 8.5% in the top ten. CDR1 SGHRS and CDR2 YFSETQ come from the germline V gene. CDR3 length: 23 amino acids. The V and J ends lost 3 bases and 5 bases, in that order; junction bases with no gene match: 31. The TCR sequence derives from a human donor with melanoma. Sequenced here: CD8+ T cells from peripheral blood, sampled before anti-PD-1 treatment. The chain joins TRBV5-1 to TRBJ2-1, with TRBD1 identical over 8 bases. CDR3 in DNA: TGCGCCAGCAGCTCCGCCCGCGGACAGGGTAAGTTCCAGGCCTGGTCTCCTAACAATGAGCAGTTCTTC. Translating gives CASSSARGQGKFQAWSPNNEQFF.